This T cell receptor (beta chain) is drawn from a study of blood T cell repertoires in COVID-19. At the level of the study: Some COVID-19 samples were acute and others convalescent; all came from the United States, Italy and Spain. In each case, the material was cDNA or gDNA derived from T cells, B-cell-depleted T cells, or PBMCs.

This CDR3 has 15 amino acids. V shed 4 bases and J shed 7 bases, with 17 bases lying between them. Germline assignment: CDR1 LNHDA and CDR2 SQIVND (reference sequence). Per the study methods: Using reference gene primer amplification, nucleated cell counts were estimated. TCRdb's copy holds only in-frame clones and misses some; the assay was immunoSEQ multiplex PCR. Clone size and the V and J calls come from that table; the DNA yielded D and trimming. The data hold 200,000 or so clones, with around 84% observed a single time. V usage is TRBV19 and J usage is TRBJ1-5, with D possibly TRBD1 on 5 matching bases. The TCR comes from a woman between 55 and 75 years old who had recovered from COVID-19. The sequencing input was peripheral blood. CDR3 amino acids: CASSSARVGGQPQHF. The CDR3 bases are TGTGCCAGTAGTAGCGCCCGAGTCGGGGGACAGCCCCAGCATTTT.